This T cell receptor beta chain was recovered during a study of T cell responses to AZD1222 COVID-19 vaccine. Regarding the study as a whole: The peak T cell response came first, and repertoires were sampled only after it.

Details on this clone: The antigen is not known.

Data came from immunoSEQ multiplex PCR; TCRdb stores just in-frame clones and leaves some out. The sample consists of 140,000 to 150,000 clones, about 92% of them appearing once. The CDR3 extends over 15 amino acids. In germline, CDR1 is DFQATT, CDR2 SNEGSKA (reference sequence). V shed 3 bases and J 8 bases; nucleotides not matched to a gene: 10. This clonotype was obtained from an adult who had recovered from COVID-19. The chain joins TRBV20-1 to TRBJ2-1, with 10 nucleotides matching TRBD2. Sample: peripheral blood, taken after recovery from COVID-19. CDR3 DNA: TGCAGTGCTAGTAATCTAGCGGGAGATTTGGATGAGCAGTTCTTC. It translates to CSASNLAGDLDEQFF.